Below, 14 T cell receptor beta chains from the same sample are listed, as sequenced in a study of control samples from healthy donors and cancer patients. The method was immunoSEQ multiplex PCR; TCRdb's version includes in-frame clones alone and lacks a portion of them. The data contain approximately 150,000 clones, 91% of them singletons. The sample was blood. All receptors come from a man aged 25-45 years in good health.

This chain uses TRBV3-1 (or the pseudogene TRBV3-2) with TRBJ1-2; TRBD1 aligns across 8 bases. Germline loops: CDR1 LGHDT, CDR2 YNNKEL (reference sequence). This CDR3 has 13 residues. Losses at the gene ends were 8 bases for V and 5 bases for J; bases not matched to a gene: 7. The CDR3 loop reads CASRRGLEYGYTF. The CDR3 coding sequence is TGTGCCAGCCGCAGGGGGCTTGAGTATGGCTACACCTTC.

This chain uses TRBV6-5 with TRBJ1-2, with unresolved D. The CDR3 sequence is 16 residues long. The V end was cut by 2 bases, the J end by 4 bases, with 17 bases between. The germline CDR1 and CDR2 sequences are MNHEY and SVGAGI. Here the CDR3 reads CASSYGVPVGSYGYTF. The CDR3 DNA reads TGTGCCAGCAGTTACGGGGTACCGGTGGGGAGCTATGGCTACACCTTC.

The genes are TRBV4-1 and TRBJ2-7; D remains unclear. V lost 4 bases, J lost 2 bases, and 12 bases lay in between. The CDR3 sequence is 14 residues long. Germline V gene data show CDR1 as MGHRA and CDR2 as YSYEKL. Here the CDR3 DNA reads TGCGCCAGCAGCCCCTTCGGGTTAACCTACGAGCAGTACTTC. It specifies CASSPFGLTYEQYF.

The J gene is TRBJ2-2, the V gene TRBV5-6, with unresolved D. Trimming stripped 5 bases from V and 2 bases from J, with 4 bases between. The CDR3 is 12 amino acids. Germline V lookup: CDR1 SGHDT, CDR2 YYEEEE. CDR3 amino acids: CASRENTGELFF. The CDR3 region has the DNA TGTGCCAGCAGGGAAAACACCGGGGAGCTGTTTTTT.

The CDR3 sequence is CASSRTGVHQPQHF. CDR3 DNA sequence: TGTGCCAGTAGTAGGACAGGTGTACATCAGCCCCAGCATTTT. The chain carries TRBV19 and TRBJ1-5; TRBD1 matches at 7 bases. Germline loops: CDR1 LNHDA, CDR2 SQIVND (reference sequence). The V gene end was trimmed by 4 bases and the J gene end by 5 bases; junction bases not matched to a gene: 5. CDR3 length: 14 residues.

The CDR3 is CASSLAGGDQPQHF. The DNA of the CDR3 is TGTGCCAGCAGCTTAGCAGGGGGGGATCAGCCCCAGCATTTT. The chain couples TRBV7-8 to TRBJ1-5, with a weak D call TRBD1 (6 bases). The CDR3 is made up of 14 amino acids. V was trimmed by 0 bases and J by 5 bases, leaving 8 bases between them. Germline V CDR1 and CDR2: SGHVS, FQNEAQ.

The chain combines TRBV7-8 with TRBJ1-4; the D gene is possibly TRBD1 (5 bases). V was trimmed by 3 bases and J by 7 bases, leaving 12 bases between them. CDR3 length: 14 residues. The germline gives CDR1 SGHVS, CDR2 FQNEAQ. The CDR3 bases are TGTGCCAGCAGCTTTGGGGGTTTGGGTGAAAAACTGTTTTTT. This gives the protein CASSFGGLGEKLFF.

A single count supports this clone. The rearrangement joins TRBV19 to TRBJ2-7; D gene unclear. The V gene's germline CDR1 is LNHDA and CDR2 SQIVND (reference sequence). V was clipped by 4 bases and J by 0 bases, with 7 bases between them. CDR3 length: 13 amino acids. The CDR3 nucleotides read TGTGCCAGTAGTACGGGCAGCTCCTACGAGCAGTACTTC. Translating gives CASSTGSSYEQYF.

In its sample, this clone was seen a few times. V and J are TRBV13 and TRBJ1-1; D gene uncertain. The CDR3 runs to 13 residues. The V end lost 1 base, the J end lost 6 bases, and 9 bases lay between the germline ends. Germline V gene data show CDR1 as PRHDT and CDR2 as FYEKMQ (reference sequence). CDR3 region: CASSLDGRAEAFF. CDR3 DNA: TGTGCCAGCAGCTTAGACGGTAGAGCTGAAGCTTTCTTT.

V gene TRBV7-8 combines with J gene TRBJ2-7; 7 bases align to TRBD1. Germline V gene sequence: CDR1 SGHVS, CDR2 FQNEAQ. CDR3 size: 14 residues. The V segment lost 5 bases and the J segment 3 bases; nucleotides outside the gene matches: 7. The CDR3 DNA sequence: TGTGCCAGCAGCCACGGGACAGACTACTACGAGCAGTACTTC. This gives the protein CASSHGTDYYEQYF.

The V and J genes are TRBV18 and TRBJ2-2; D is ambiguous. Germline V gene lookup returns CDR1 KGHSH and CDR2 LQKENI. The CDR3 is 16 amino acids. V was trimmed by 0 bases and J by 0 bases, leaving 8 bases between them. For the CDR3, the DNA is TGTGCCAGCTCACCACCAGGCAGCGCGAACACCGGGGAGCTGTTTTTT. Its protein is CASSPPGSANTGELFF.

This sequence joins TRBV7-9 and TRBJ2-7; 7 bases are a match to TRBD2. V was clipped by 4 bases and J by 6 bases; unmatched bases: 12. The CDR3 has 15 residues. Germline CDR1 reads SEHNR; CDR2 reads FQNEAQ (reference sequence). The CDR3 here is CASSSLAESLGEQYF. The CDR3 DNA reads TGTGCCAGCAGCTCCCTAGCGGAGAGTCTTGGCGAGCAGTACTTC.

The gene calls are TRBV7-2 and TRBJ2-7; 8 bases map to TRBD2. Germline values: CDR1 SGHTA, CDR2 FQGNSA. CDR3 length: 14 amino acids. Trimming took 7 bases from V and 4 from J; bases not matched to a gene: 9. The CDR3 region has the DNA TGTGCCAGCACCCCGAGGGGACTAGGATACGAGCAGTACTTC. This translates into CASTPRGLGYEQYF.

This chain links TRBV5-1 with TRBJ1-5; the D gene is possibly TRBD1 (5 bases). V lost 1 base and J lost 0, with 8 bases in between. The CDR3 covers 15 residues. Germline values: CDR1 SGHRS, CDR2 YFSETQ. The chain's CDR3 is CASSLMGDSNQPQHF. The CDR3 DNA follows: TGCGCCAGCAGCTTGATGGGGGATAGCAATCAGCCCCAGCATTTT.